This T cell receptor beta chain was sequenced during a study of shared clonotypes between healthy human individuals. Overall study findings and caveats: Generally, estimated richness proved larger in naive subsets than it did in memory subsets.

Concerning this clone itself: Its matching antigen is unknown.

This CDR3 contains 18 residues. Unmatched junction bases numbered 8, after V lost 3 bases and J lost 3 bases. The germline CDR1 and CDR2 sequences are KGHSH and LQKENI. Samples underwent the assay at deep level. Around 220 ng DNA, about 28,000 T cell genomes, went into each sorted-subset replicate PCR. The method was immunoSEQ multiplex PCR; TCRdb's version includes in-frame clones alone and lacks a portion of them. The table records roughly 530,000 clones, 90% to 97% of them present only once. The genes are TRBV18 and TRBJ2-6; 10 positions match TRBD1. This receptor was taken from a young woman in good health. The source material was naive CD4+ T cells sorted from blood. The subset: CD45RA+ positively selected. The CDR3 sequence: CASSPSGTGVYGANVLTF. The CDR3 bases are TGTGCCAGCTCACCGTCCGGGACAGGGGTTTATGGGGCCAACGTCCTGACTTTC.